The clone carrying this T cell receptor beta chain was recorded a few times. The CDR3 is 14 amino acids. Germline lookup yields CDR1 KGHDR and CDR2 SFDVKD. Trimming left V 4 bases short and J 6 bases short, with 12 bases between. The data stem from a study of control samples from healthy donors and cancer patients. The protocol was immunoSEQ multiplex PCR, while the TCRdb copy is restricted to in-frame clones and leaves out a portion. The repertoire holds 110,000 or so clones, approximately 83% seen once, with less than 15% in the top ten. Material for sequencing was blood. The TCR comes from a woman aged 45 to 65 in good health. The chain employs TRBV24-1 and TRBJ1-5; D perhaps matches TRBD1 (5 bases). The CDR3 loop reads CATSERGWGQPQHF. DNA of the CDR3: TGTGCCACCAGTGAGAGGGGATGGGGTCAGCCCCAGCATTTT.